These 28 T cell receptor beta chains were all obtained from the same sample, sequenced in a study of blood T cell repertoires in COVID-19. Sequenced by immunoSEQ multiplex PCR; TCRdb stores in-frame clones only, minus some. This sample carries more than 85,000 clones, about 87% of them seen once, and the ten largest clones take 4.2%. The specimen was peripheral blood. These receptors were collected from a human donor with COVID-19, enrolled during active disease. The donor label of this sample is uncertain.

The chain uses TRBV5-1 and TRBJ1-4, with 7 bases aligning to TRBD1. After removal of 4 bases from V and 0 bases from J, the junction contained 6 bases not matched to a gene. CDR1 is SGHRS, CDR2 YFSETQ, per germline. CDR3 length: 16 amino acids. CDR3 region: CASSHRGSATNEKLFF. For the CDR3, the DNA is TGCGCCAGCAGCCACAGGGGTTCTGCAACTAATGAAAAACTGTTTTTT. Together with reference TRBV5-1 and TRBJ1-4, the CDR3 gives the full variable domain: KAGVTQTPRYLIKTRGQQVTLSCSPISGHRSVSWYQQTPGQGLQFLFEYFSETQRNKGNFPGRFSGRQFSNSRSEMNVSTLELGDSALYLCASSHRGSATNEKLFFGSGTQLSVL.

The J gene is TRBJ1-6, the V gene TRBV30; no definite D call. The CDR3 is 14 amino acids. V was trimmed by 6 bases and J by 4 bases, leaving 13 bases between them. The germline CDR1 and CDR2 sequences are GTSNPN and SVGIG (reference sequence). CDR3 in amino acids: CACSRLTYNSPLHF. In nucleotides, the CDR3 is TGTGCCTGTTCTCGACTAACGTATAATTCACCCCTCCACTTT.

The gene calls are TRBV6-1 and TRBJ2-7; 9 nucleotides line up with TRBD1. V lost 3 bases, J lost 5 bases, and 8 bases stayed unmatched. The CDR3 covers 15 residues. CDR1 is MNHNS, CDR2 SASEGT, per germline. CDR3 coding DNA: TGTGCCAGCAGTGAGCCGGGACAGGGTCCCAACGAGCAGTACTTC. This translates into CASSEPGQGPNEQYF.

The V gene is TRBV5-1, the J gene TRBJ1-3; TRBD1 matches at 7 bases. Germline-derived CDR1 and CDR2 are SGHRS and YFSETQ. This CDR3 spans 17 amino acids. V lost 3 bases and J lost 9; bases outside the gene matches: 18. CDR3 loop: CASSSEGGETGISTIYF. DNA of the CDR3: TGCGCCAGCAGCTCGGAAGGTGGCGAGACAGGGATAAGCACCATATATTTT.

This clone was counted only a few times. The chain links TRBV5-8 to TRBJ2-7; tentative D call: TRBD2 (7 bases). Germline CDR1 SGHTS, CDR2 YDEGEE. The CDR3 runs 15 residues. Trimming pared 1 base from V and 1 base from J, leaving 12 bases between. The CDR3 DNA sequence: TGTGCCAGCAGCTTGACGGAGGGGGGGTCCTACGAGCAGTACTTC. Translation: CASSLTEGGSYEQYF.

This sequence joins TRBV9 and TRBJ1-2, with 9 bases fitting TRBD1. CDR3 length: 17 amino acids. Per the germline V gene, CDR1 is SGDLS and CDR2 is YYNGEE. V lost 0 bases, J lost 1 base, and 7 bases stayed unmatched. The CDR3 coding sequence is TGTGCCAGCAGCGTAGATGTGGGACAGGGTGATAACTATGGCTACACCTTC. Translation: CASSVDVGQGDNYGYTF.

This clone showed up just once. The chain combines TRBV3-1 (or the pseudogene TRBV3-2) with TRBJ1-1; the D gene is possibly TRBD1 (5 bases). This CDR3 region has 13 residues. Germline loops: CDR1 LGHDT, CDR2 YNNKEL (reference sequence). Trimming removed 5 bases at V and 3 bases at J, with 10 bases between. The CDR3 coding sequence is TGTGCCAGCAGCTCCGGGGGGTACACTGAAGCTTTCTTT. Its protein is CASSSGGYTEAFF.

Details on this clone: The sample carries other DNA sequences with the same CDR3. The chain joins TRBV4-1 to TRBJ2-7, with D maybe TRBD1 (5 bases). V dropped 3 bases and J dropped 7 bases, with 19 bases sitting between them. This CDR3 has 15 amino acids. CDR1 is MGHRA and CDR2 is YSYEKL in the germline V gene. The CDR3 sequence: CASSQAGRALDEQYF. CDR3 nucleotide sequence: TGCGCCAGCAGCCAGGCAGGCAGGGCCCTCGATGAGCAGTACTTC.

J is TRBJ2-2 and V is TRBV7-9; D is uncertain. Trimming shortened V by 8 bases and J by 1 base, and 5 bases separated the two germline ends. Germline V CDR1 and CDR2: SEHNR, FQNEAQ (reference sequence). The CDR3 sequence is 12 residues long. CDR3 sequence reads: CASDKNTGELFF. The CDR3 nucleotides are TGTGCCAGCGACAAGAACACCGGGGAGCTGTTTTTT.

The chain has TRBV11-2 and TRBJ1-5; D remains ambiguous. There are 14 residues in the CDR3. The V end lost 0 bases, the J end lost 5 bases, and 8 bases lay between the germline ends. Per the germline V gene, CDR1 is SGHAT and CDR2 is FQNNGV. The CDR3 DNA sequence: TGTGCCAGCAGCTTAGAGACACTTCATCAGCCCCAGCATTTT. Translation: CASSLETLHQPQHF.

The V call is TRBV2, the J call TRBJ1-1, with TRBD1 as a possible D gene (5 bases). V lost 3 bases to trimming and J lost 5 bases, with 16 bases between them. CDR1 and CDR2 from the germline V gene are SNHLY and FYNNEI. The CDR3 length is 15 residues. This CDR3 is CASSEGGRVWTEAFF. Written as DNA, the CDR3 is TGTGCCAGCAGTGAGGGCGGCAGGGTGTGGACTGAAGCTTTCTTT.

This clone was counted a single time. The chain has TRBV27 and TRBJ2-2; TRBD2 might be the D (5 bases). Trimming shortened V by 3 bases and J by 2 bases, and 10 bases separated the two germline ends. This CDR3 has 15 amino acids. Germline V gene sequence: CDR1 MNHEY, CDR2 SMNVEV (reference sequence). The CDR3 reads CASSFGLLNTGELFF. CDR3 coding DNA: TGTGCCAGCAGTTTCGGACTCCTTAACACCGGGGAGCTGTTTTTT.

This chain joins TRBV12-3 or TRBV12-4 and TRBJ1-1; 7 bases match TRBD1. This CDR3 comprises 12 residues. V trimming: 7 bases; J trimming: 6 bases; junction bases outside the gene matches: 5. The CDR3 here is CASTDRVAEAFF. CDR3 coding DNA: TGTGCCAGCACCGACAGGGTTGCTGAAGCTTTCTTT.

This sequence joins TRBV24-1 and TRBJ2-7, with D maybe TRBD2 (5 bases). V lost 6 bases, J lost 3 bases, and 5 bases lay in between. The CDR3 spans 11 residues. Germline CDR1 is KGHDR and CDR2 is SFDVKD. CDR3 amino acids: CATSSGYEQYF. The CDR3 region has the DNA TGTGCCACCAGTAGCGGCTACGAGCAGTACTTC.

CDR3 sequence reads: CATSSFTTEAFF. In nucleotides, the CDR3 is TGTGCCACCAGCAGTTTCACGACAGAAGCTTTCTTT. This chain connects TRBV15 to TRBJ1-1, with D unclear. Germline lookup yields CDR1 LNHNV and CDR2 YYDKDF (reference sequence). V was shortened by 3 bases and J by 8 bases, with 10 bases between the two germline ends. The CDR3 is made up of 12 amino acids.

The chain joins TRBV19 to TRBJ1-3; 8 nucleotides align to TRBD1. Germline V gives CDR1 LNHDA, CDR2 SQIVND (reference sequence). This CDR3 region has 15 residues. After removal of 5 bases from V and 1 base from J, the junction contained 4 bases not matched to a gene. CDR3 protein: CASSETGGSGNTIYF. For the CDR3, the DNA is TGTGCCAGTAGTGAAACAGGGGGTTCTGGAAACACCATATATTTT.

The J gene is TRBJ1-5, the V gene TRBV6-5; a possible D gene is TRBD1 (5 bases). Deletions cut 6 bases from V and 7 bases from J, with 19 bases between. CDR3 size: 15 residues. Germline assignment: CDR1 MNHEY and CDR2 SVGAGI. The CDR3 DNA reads TGTGCCAGCAGCCGCAGGGAAGGGGTTGGGCAGCCCCAGCATTTT. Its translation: CASSRREGVGQPQHF.

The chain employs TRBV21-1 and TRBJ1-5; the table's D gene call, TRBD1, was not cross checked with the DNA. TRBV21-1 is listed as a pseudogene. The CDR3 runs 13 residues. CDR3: CASTNRVCQPQHF. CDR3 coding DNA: TGTGCCAGCACGAACAGGGTTTGTCAGCCCCAGCATTTT.

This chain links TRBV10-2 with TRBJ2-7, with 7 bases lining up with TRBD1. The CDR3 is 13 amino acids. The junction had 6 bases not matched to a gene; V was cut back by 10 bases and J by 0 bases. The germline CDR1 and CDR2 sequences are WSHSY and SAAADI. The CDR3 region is CATPRTGSYEQYF. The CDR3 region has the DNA TGCGCCACCCCCAGGACAGGCTCCTACGAGCAGTACTTC.

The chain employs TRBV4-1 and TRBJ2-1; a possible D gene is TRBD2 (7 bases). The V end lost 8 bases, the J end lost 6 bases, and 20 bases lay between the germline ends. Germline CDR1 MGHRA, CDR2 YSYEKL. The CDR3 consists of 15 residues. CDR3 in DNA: TGCGCCAGCTGGGATCTGGGCGGGGGCGGCAATGAGCAGTTCTTC. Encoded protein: CASWDLGGGGNEQFF.

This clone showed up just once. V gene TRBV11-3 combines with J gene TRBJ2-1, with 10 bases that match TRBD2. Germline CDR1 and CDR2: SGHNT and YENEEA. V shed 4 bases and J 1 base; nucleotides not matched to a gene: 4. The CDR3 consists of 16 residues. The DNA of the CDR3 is TGTGCCAGCAGCTCAGCTAGCGGGAGATCCTACAATGAGCAGTTCTTC. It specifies CASSSASGRSYNEQFF.

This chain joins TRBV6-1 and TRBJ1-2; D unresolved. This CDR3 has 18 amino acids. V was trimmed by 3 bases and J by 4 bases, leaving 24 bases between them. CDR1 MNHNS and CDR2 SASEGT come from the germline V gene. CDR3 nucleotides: TGTGCCAGCAGTGAGAGAGCGGGCTTTCCTTCGGAGGGCTATGGCTACACCTTC. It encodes CASSERAGFPSEGYGYTF.

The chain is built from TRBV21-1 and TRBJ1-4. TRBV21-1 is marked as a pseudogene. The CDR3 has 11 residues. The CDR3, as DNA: TGTGCCAGCACCGACGCGGTCGGGCTGTTTTTT. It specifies CASTDAVGLFF.

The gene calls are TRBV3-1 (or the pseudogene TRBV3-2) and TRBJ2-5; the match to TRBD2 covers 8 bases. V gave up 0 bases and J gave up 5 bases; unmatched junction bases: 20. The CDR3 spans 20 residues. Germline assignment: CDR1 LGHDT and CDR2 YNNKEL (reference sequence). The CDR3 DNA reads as TGTGCCAGCAGCCAAGATCATGGCGGGAGGTCCTATGGCCGCGGGGAGACCCAGTACTTC. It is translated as CASSQDHGGRSYGRGETQYF.

This chain's CDR3 is CASSQSGEAYEQYF. The CDR3 DNA reads TGTGCCAGCAGCCAATCGGGTGAGGCCTACGAGCAGTACTTC. This chain links TRBV3-1 (or the pseudogene TRBV3-2) with TRBJ2-7, with D unresolved. Germline V gene data show CDR1 as LGHDT and CDR2 as YNNKEL (reference sequence). The V gene lost 2 bases and the J gene lost 2 bases, with 10 bases spanning the gap. The CDR3 loop spans 14 amino acids.

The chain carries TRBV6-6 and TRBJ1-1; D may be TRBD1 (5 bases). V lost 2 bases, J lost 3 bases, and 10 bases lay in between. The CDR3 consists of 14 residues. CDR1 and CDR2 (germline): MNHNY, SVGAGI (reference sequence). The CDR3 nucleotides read TGTGCCAGCAGTTACCCCAGGGAAGACACTGAAGCTTTCTTT. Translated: CASSYPREDTEAFF.

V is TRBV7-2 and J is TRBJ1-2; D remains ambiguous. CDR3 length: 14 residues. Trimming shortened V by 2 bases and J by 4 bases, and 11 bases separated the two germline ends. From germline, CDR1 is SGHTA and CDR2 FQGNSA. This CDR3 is CASSLQPITYGYTF. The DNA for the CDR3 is TGTGCCAGCAGCTTACAACCTATTACCTATGGCTACACCTTC.

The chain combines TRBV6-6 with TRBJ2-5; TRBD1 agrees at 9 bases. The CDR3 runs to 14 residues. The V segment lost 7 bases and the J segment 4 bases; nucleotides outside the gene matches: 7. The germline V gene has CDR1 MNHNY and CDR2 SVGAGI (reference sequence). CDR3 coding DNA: TGTGCCAGCACTCTGGACAGGGGAGGAGAGACCCAGTACTTC. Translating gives CASTLDRGGETQYF.